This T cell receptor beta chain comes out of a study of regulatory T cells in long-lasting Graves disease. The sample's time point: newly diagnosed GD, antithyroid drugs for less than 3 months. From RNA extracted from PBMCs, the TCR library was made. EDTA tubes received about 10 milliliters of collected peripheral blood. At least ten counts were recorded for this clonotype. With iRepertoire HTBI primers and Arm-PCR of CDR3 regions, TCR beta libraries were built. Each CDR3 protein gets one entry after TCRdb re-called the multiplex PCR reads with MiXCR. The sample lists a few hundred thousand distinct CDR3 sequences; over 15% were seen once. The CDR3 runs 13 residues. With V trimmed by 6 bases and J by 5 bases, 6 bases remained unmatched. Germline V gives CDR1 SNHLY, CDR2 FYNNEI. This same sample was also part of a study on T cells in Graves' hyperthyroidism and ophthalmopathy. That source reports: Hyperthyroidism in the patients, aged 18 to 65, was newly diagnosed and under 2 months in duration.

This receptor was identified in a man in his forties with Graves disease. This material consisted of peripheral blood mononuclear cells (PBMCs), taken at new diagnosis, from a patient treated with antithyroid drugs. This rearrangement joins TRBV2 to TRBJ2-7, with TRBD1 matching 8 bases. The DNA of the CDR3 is TGTGCCAGCAGAACTACAGGGGGAAACGAGCAGTACTTC. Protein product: CASRTTGGNEQYF.